This T cell receptor (beta chain) was captured by sequencing in a study of blood T cell repertoires in COVID-19. Study information: The United States, Italy and Spain provided the acute and convalescent COVID-19 samples. Nucleic acid was either cDNA or gDNA, and it came from T cells, B-cell-depleted T cells, or PBMCs.

Libraries were prepared by immunoSEQ multiplex PCR; TCRdb keeps only in-frame clonotypes and omits some of them. The sample lists some 45,000 clones; about 87% were seen once. Germline CDR1 and CDR2: MDHEN and SYDVKM. Trimming took 6 bases from V and 0 from J, leaving 9 bases between them. CDR3 length: 14 residues. The chain carries TRBV28 and TRBJ1-3; D ambiguous. Sequenced input: peripheral blood. The receptor was isolated from a man aged 55 to 70 with active COVID-19. CDR3 loop: CASSPFGSGNTIYF. CDR3 nucleotide sequence: TGTGCCAGCAGCCCATTCGGCTCTGGAAACACCATATATTTT.